These 4 T cell receptor beta chains came from one sample sequenced in a study of blood T cells in healthy people across ages. Together with a sample-barcoded 5' primer, a J-beta primer mix was included in a second PCR lasting about 7 to 12 cycles. TCRdb used MiXCR to reprocess the 5' RACE reads, holding one entry per CDR3 protein. The sample has 1 million or so distinct CDR3 sequences, 20% to 25% seen once. The sample also formed part of further work on T cells of mothers and their children.

The specimen was blood. Every receptor here comes from a girl aged 2 to 9 in good health.

This clonotype was seen a handful of times. The chain joins TRBV7-3 to TRBJ1-2, with TRBD1 as a possible D gene (6 bases). Germline CDR1 SGHTA, CDR2 FQGTGA. V lost 3 bases, J lost 7 bases, and 15 bases lay in between. CDR3 size: 14 residues. CDR3 protein: CASSLAGATSGYTF. CDR3 DNA sequence: TGTGCCAGCAGCTTGGCAGGGGCAACTAGTGGCTACACCTTC.

V and J are TRBV5-1 and TRBJ2-7; TRBD2 matches at 9 bases. Germline V gene data show CDR1 as SGHRS and CDR2 as YFSETQ. The CDR3 consists of 14 residues. Trimming cost V 7 bases and J 3 bases; bases outside gene matches: 8. Written as DNA, the CDR3 is TGCGCCAGCGCAAGCGGCGGGGGGGTCTACGAGCAGTACTTC. It encodes CASASGGGVYEQYF. Looking up the rest from reference TRBV5-1 and TRBJ2-7 gives the full variable domain: KAGVTQTPRYLIKTRGQQVTLSCSPISGHRSVSWYQQTPGQGLQFLFEYFSETQRNKGNFPGRFSGRQFSNSRSEMNVSTLELGDSALYLCASASGGGVYEQYFGPGTRLTVT.

As concerns this clonotype: At one end the junction does not follow the germline gene, possibly because of a read error. This chain joins TRBV28 and TRBJ2-7, with D perhaps matching TRBD1 or TRBD2 (5 bases each). This CDR3 spans 13 amino acids. Germline loops: CDR1 MDHEN, CDR2 SYDVKM. The CDR3 loop is CTSGSTASYEQYF. The CDR3 coding sequence is TGTACCAGCGGATCGACAGCATCCTACGAGCAGTACTTC.

V usage is TRBV5-5 and J usage is TRBJ1-2; 9 bases are a match to TRBD1. V lost 4 bases and J lost 8; bases outside the gene matches: 6. Germline V gene sequence: CDR1 SGHKS, CDR2 YYEKEE (reference sequence). CDR3 length: 13 amino acids. The CDR3 loop reads CASSPGQGAGYTF. The CDR3, as DNA: TGTGCCAGCAGCCCGGGACAGGGTGCAGGCTACACCTTC.